This T cell receptor beta chain was profiled in a study of PD-L1 blockade in urothelial cancer. Study overall: Counts from blood samples showed a median of roughly 150,000 T cells. Whole-study results and caveats: Pretreatment TCR clonality in blood under the median foretold superior survival.

Profiling relied on immunoSEQ multiplex PCR, and the TCRdb table lists in-frame clones only, not all of them. The sample contains 35,000 to 45,000 clones, roughly nine tenths of which appear only once. Documented time point: peripheral blood 6 weeks after treatment start. Enrolled patients showed locally advanced or metastatic urothelial carcinoma. Worth noting for this clone: As yet, its antigen is unknown.

CDR3 length equals 12 residues. Trimming removed 4 bases at V and 0 bases at J, with 2 bases between. Germline values: CDR1 SGHAT, CDR2 FQNNGV. The chain is built from TRBV11-2 and TRBJ2-3; D is unclear. The clonotype comes from a man aged 70-80 years with urothelial cancer. Sequenced material: PBMCs, taken around atezolizumab (anti-PD-L1) treatment. CDR3: CASSSSTDTQYF. The CDR3 nucleotides read TGTGCCAGCAGCTCTAGCACAGATACGCAGTATTTT. The whole variable domain, filled in from reference TRBV11-2 and TRBJ2-3, reads EAGVAQSPRYKIIEKRQSVAFWCNPISGHATLYWYQQILGQGPKLLIQFQNNGVVDDSQLPKDRFSAERLKGVDSTLKIQPAKLEDSAVYLCASSSSTDTQYFGPGTRLTVL.